This record looks at one T cell receptor beta chain sequence and its context. Its antigen is undetermined. Clones were sequenced by immunoSEQ multiplex PCR, and TCRdb holds only the in-frame ones, with some missing. The table lists roughly 35,000 clones, roughly 90% of them singletons. This record comes from a study of OX40 agonist ivuxolimab in advanced cancers. Study observations and caveats: Clonal expansion from baseline to week 6 occurred in both CD4+ and CD8+ T cells. Averaging showed that CD8+ T cells had more expanded clones than CD4+ did.

Trimming took off 2 bases at V and 0 bases at J, with 10 bases between the two ends. In germline, CDR1 is MDHEN, CDR2 SYDVKM. The CDR3 is 16 amino acids. This sample comprised CD4+ or CD8+ T cells sorted from blood, obtained in a trial of the OX40 agonist ivuxolimab. The genes are TRBV28 and TRBJ1-4, with TRBD1 as a possible D gene (5 bases). This TCR was recovered from an adult with an advanced solid tumor such as melanoma, head and neck, liver or kidney cancer. CDR3 nucleotide sequence: TGTGCCAGCAGTTTAGGGACGACATCAACTAATGAAAAACTGTTTTTT. It codes for CASSLGTTSTNEKLFF. Looking up the rest from reference TRBV28 and TRBJ1-4 gives the full variable domain: DVKVTQSSRYLVKRTGEKVFLECVQDMDHENMFWYRQDPGLGLRLIYFSYDVKMKEKGDIPEGYSVSREKKERFSLILESASTNQTSMYLCASSLGTTSTNEKLFFGSGTQLSVL.